This T cell receptor beta chain came from a study of blood T cell repertoires in COVID-19. Study background: Collection of acute and convalescent COVID-19 samples took place in the United States, Italy and Spain.

One Seattle source followed patients from active infection through their disease course. Germline V gene data show CDR1 as SEHNR and CDR2 as FQNEAQ (reference sequence). The junction had 10 bases not matched to a gene; V was cut back by 5 bases and J by 6 bases. The CDR3 has 14 residues. In the study's own analysis: Counts of nucleated cells, estimated from reference gene primer amplification, were obtained. Only in-frame clones appear in the TCRdb table, and some are missing; sequencing was by immunoSEQ multiplex PCR. That table gives V, J and clone size, and the DNA gave D and trimming. This sample has under 300,000 clones, with roughly 90% found just once.

Material: peripheral blood. The receptor was derived from a woman in her 30s with COVID-19, enrolled during active disease. The rearrangement uses TRBV7-9 and TRBJ2-7, with TRBD1 matching over 7 bases. The chain's CDR3 is CASSPGTAVAEQYF. The DNA for the CDR3 is TGTGCCAGCAGCCCCGGGACAGCCGTCGCCGAGCAGTACTTC.